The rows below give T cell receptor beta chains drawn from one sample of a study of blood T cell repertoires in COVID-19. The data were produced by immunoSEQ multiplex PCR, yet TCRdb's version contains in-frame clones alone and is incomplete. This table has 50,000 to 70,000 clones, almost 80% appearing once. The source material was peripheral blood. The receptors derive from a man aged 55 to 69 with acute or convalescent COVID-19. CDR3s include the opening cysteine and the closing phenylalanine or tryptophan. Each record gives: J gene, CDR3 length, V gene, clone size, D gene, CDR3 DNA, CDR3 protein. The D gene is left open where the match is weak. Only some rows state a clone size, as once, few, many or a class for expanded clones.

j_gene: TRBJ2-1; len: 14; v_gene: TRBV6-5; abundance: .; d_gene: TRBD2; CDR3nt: TGTGCCAGCGCCTATAGCGGGGGAGGCAATGAGCAGTTCTTC; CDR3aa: CASAYSGGGNEQFF
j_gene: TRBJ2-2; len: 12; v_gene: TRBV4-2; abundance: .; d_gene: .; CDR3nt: TGTGCCAGCAGCCAACCCGACTGGGAGCTGTTTTTT; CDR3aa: CASSQPDWELFF
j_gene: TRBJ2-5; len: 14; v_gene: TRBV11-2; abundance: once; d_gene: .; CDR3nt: TGTGCCAGCAGCTTAGTGGGGGGCCAAGAGACCCAGTACTTC; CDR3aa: CASSLVGGQETQYF
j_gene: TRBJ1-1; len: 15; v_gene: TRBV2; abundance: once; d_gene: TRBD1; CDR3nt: TGTGCCAGCACTCAGGACAGGGCTATGGACACTGAAGCTTTCTTT; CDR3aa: CASTQDRAMDTEAFF
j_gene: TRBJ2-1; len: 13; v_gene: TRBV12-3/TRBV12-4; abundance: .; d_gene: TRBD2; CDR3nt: TGTGCCAGCAGCACAGCGGGGATCAATGAGCAGTTCTTC; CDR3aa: CASSTAGINEQFF
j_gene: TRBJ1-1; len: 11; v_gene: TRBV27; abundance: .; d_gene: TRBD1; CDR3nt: TGTGCCAGCAGTCAGGGACAGGAAGCTTTCTTT; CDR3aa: CASSQGQEAFF
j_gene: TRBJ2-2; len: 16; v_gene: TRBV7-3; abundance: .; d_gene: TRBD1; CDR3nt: TGTGCCAGCAGCCCGGTGTCGGACAGGGGGGCCGGGGAGCTGTTTTTT; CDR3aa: CASSPVSDRGAGELFF
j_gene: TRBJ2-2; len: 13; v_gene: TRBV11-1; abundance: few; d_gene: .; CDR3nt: TGTGCCAGCAGCTTAGTAGACACCGGGGAGCTGTTTTTT; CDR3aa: CASSLVDTGELFF
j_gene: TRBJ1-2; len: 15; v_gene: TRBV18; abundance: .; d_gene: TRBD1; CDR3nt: TGTGCCAGCTCACCACCGGGACAGGGAGGAGCTGGCTACACCTTC; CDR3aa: CASSPPGQGGAGYTF
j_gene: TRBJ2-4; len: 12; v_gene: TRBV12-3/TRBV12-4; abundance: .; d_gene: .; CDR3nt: TGTGCCAGCGAAAGGGACACCAATATTCAGTACTTC; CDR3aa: CASERDTNIQYF
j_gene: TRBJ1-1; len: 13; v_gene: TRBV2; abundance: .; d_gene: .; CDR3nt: TGTGCCAGTAGGAGTGATCAGAACACTGAAGCTTTCTTT; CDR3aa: CASRSDQNTEAFF
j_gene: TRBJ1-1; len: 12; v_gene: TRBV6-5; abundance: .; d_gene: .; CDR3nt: TGTGCCAGCTCTTGGAGGGACACTGAAGCTTTCTTT; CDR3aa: CASSWRDTEAFF
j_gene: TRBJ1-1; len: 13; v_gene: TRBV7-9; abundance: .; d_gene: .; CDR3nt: TGTGCCACCGCTCCCCCTATGAACACTGAAGCTTTCTTT; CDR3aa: CATAPPMNTEAFF
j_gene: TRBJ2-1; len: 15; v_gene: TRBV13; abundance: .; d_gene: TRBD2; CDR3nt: TGTGCCAGCAGCATAGCGGGGGGGTCCTACAATGAGCAGTTCTTC; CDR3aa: CASSIAGGSYNEQFF
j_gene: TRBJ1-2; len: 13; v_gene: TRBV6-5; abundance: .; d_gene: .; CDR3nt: TGCTCCAGCAAGGGTAGGGACTACTATGGCTACACCTTC; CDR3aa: CSSKGRDYYGYTF
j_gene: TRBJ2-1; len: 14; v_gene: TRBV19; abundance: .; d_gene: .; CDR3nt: TGTGCCAGTAAGACAGGCATCGTATCCAGTGAGCAGTTCTTC; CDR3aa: CASKTGIVSSEQFF
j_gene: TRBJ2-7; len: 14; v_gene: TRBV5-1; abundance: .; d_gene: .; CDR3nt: TGCGCCAGCAGCTCGGCGGGGGCGATGGGGGAGCAGTACTTC; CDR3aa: CASSSAGAMGEQYF
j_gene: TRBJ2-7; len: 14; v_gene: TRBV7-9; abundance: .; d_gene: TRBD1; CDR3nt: TGTGCCAGCAGCTTAGAGACAGGGCCCTACGAGCAGTACTTC; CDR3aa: CASSLETGPYEQYF
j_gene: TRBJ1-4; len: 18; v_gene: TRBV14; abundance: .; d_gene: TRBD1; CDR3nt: TGTGCCAGCAGCCAATACCGGACAGGGGTTGCAACTAATGAAAAACTGTTTTTT; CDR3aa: CASSQYRTGVATNEKLFF
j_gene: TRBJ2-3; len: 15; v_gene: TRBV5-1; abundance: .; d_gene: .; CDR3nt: TGCGCCAGCAGCCAGGGGTTTGGGTTCACAGATACGCAGTATTTT; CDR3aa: CASSQGFGFTDTQYF
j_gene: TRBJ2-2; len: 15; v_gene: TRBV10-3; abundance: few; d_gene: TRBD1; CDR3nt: TGTGCCATCAGTGATCAGACAGGGAAGCCCGGGGAGCTGTTTTTT; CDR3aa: CAISDQTGKPGELFF
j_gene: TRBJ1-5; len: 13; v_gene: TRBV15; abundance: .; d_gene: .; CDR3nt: TGTGCCACCAGCAGAGTAGAGAAGCAGCCCCAGCATTTT; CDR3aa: CATSRVEKQPQHF
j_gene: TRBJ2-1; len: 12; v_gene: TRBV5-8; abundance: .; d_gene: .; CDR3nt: TGTGCCAGCAGCTTGACAATCCGTGAGCAGTTCTTC; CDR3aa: CASSLTIREQFF
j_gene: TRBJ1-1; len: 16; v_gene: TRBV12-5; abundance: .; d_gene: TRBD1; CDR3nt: TGTGCTAGTGGTGACGGGACAGCCTGGAAGAACACTGAAGCTTTCTTT; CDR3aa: CASGDGTAWKNTEAFF
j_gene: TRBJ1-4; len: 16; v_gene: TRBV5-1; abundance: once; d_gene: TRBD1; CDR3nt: TGCGCCAGCAGTCGGACAGGGATTTTTTCTAATGAAAAACTGTTTTTT; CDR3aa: CASSRTGIFSNEKLFF
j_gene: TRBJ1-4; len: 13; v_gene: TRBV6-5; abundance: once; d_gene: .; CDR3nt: TGTGCCAGCAGTTACCCAGGGTATGAAAAACTGTTTTTT; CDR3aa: CASSYPGYEKLFF
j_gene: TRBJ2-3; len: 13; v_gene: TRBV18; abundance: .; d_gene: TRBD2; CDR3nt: TGTGCCAGCTCACCATTAGCGGGGGAGGCGCAGTATTTT; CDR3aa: CASSPLAGEAQYF
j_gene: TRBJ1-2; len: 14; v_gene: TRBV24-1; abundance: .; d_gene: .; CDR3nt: TGTGCCACCAGTGACCCGGACAGAACCTATGGCTACACCTTC; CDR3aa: CATSDPDRTYGYTF
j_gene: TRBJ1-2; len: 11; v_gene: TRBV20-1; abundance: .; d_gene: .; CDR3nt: TGCAGTGCTAGAGCCCCGCGTGGCTACACCTTC; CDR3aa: CSARAPRGYTF
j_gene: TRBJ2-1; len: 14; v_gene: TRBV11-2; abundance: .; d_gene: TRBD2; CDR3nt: TGTGCCAGCAGCTCCCTAGCGGGCTACAATGAGCAGTTCTTC; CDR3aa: CASSSLAGYNEQFF
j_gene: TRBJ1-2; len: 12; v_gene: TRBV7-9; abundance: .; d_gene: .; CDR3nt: TGTGCCAGCAGCCAGGGATTTGAAGGCTACACCTTC; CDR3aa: CASSQGFEGYTF
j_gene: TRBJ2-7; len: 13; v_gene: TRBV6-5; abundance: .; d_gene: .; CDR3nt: TGTGCCAGCACCGGTCAGGTCTCCTACGAGCAGTACTTC; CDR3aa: CASTGQVSYEQYF
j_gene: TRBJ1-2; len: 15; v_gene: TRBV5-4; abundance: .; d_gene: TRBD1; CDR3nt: TGTGCCAGCAGCATGCGACAGGGGGCGCGATATGGCTACACCTTC; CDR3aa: CASSMRQGARYGYTF
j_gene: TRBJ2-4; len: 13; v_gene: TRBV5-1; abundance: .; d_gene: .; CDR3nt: TGCGCCAGCAGGTTCGAAGGGGTAGACATTCAGTACTTC; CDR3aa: CASRFEGVDIQYF
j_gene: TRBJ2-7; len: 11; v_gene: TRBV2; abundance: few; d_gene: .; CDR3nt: TGTGCCAGCAGTGACGCCTACGAGCAGTACTTC; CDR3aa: CASSDAYEQYF
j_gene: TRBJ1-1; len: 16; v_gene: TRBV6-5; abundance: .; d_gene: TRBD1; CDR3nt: TGTGCCAGCAGTTACCTGGGACAGGGATTGAACACTGAAGCTTTCTTT; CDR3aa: CASSYLGQGLNTEAFF
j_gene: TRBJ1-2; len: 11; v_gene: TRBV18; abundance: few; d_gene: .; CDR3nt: TGTGCCAGCTCCGCGGGGGATGGCTACACCTTC; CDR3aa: CASSAGDGYTF
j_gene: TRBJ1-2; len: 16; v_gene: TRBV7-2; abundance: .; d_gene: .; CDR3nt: TGTGCCAGCAGCCCCAGAGGGGGAGTGGTTAACTATGGCTACACCTTC; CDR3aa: CASSPRGGVVNYGYTF
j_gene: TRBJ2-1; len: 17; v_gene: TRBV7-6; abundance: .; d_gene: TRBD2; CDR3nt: TGTGCCAGCAGCCCTCGAGGGACTAGCGGGGGGTCCAATGAGCAGTTCTTC; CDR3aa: CASSPRGTSGGSNEQFF
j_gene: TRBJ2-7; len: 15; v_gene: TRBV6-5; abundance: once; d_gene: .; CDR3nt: TGTGCCAGCAGTTACTCGGACAGATTTTCCTACGAGCAGTACTTC; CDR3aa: CASSYSDRFSYEQYF
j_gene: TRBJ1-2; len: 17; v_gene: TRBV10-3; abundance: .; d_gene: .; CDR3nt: TGTGCCATCAGTGAGTCCTGGAAGCAGGGGACTAACTATGGCTACACCTTC; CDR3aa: CAISESWKQGTNYGYTF
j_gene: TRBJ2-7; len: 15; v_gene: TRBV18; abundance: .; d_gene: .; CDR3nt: TGTGCCAGCTCACCATCGGCGATAGCTAAGCACGAGCAGTACTTC; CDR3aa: CASSPSAIAKHEQYF